This is a list of T cell receptor beta chains from one sample in a study of blood T cell repertoires in COVID-19. Repertoires were generated with immunoSEQ multiplex PCR, while TCRdb's copy carries only in-frame clones and drops some. Here the sample spans 140,000 to 150,000 clones, about four fifths being singletons. The sample consisted of PBMCs or T cells enriched from blood (not recorded which). The receptors come from a woman aged 45-65 years who had been exposed to COVID-19. Both conserved end residues are part of each CDR3. The D gene is left open where the match is weak. Expanded clones are given a class, and other clones once, few, many or no size at all.

D: TRBD1; V: TRBV19; J: TRBJ1-3; size: .; DNA: TGTGCCAGCATTGGGTTCGGTGACAGGGAGGACACCATATATTTT; CDR3: CASIGFGDREDTIYF
D: TRBD1; V: TRBV7-6; J: TRBJ2-1; size: .; DNA: TGTGCCAGCAGCCCCGGGACAGGGCATAACAATGAGCAGTTCTTC; CDR3: CASSPGTGHNNEQFF
D: .; V: TRBV6-2/TRBV6-3; J: TRBJ1-1; size: .; DNA: TGTGCCAGCAGTTACTGGCAGCGGACCACGAACACTGAAGCTTTCTTT; CDR3: CASSYWQRTTNTEAFF
D: .; V: TRBV19; J: TRBJ1-2; size: .; DNA: TGTGCCAGTAGTCCCTCAGTCCACTATGGCTACACCTTC; CDR3: CASSPSVHYGYTF
D: .; V: TRBV11-1; J: TRBJ1-2; size: .; DNA: TGTGCCAGCAGCCCCCTCCTCCTTGGGGGGGTCTCTGGCTACACCTTC; CDR3: CASSPLLLGGVSGYTF
D: TRBD2; V: TRBV6-4; J: TRBJ2-7; size: .; DNA: TGTGCCAGCAGTGAAACGGGGGGGCGTGAGCAGTACTTC; CDR3: CASSETGGREQYF
D: .; V: TRBV7-2; J: TRBJ2-1; size: .; DNA: TGTGCCAGCAGCCCACCACGGGGGGCGGGCCCTAATGAGCAGTTCTTC; CDR3: CASSPPRGAGPNEQFF
D: TRBD1; V: TRBV27; J: TRBJ1-2; size: few; DNA: TGTGCCAGCAGTTTAGGACAGGGGGGGTATGGCTACACCTTC; CDR3: CASSLGQGGYGYTF
D: .; V: TRBV7-2; J: TRBJ2-5; size: .; DNA: TGTGCCAGCAACTCCCCCGCCGGCGACATCCAAGAGACCCAGTACTTC; CDR3: CASNSPAGDIQETQYF
D: .; V: TRBV19; J: TRBJ1-5; size: .; DNA: TGTGCCAGTACCTCCTCTGGGACACCGGTCCGGCAGCCCCAGCATTTT; CDR3: CASTSSGTPVRQPQHF
D: TRBD2; V: TRBV7-2; J: TRBJ2-3; size: .; DNA: TGTGCCAGCAGCGCGGGAGGGCAGCGCACAGATACGCAGTATTTT; CDR3: CASSAGGQRTDTQYF
D: .; V: TRBV7-2; J: TRBJ1-6; size: once; DNA: TGTGCCAGCAGCTTAGGGCAGGCAAGGACACCCCTCCACTTT; CDR3: CASSLGQARTPLHF
D: TRBD2; V: TRBV6-5; J: TRBJ2-3; size: .; DNA: TGTGCCAGCGCCTTACTAGCGAGAGGCACAGATACGCAGTATTTT; CDR3: CASALLARGTDTQYF
D: .; V: TRBV3-1/TRBV3-2; J: TRBJ2-1; size: .; DNA: TGTGCCAGCAGCCAAGATCCAGGGGTTAGCTCCTACAATGAGCAGTTCTTC; CDR3: CASSQDPGVSSYNEQFF
D: .; V: TRBV30; J: TRBJ2-2; size: .; DNA: TGTGCCTGGAGTGTACTGCGGACCGGGGAGCTGTTTTTT; CDR3: CAWSVLRTGELFF
D: TRBD2; V: TRBV5-4; J: TRBJ2-2; size: .; DNA: TGTGCCAGCAGCTTAGGGACTAGATCCGGGGAGCTGTTTTTT; CDR3: CASSLGTRSGELFF
D: TRBD2; V: TRBV5-6; J: TRBJ2-5; size: .; DNA: TGTGCCAGCAGCTTGCCGGGTAGCGGGGGGAGAGAGACCCAGTACTTC; CDR3: CASSLPGSGGRETQYF
D: .; V: TRBV7-6; J: TRBJ2-7; size: .; DNA: TGTGCCAGCAGCTTAAGGGAGACCTCCTACGAGCAGTACTTC; CDR3: CASSLRETSYEQYF
D: TRBD2; V: TRBV5-5; J: TRBJ2-3; size: .; DNA: TGTGCCAGCAGCCGGTTGGGGACTAGCGGGAGTGCAGATACGCAGTATTTT; CDR3: CASSRLGTSGSADTQYF
D: .; V: TRBV19; J: TRBJ1-2; size: few; DNA: TGTGCCAGTAGTATAGATTACAGCTATGGCTACACCTTC; CDR3: CASSIDYSYGYTF
D: .; V: TRBV12-3/TRBV12-4; J: TRBJ2-7; size: .; DNA: TGTGCCAGCAGTTTAAATCGGGAAGGGGGGCAGTACTTC; CDR3: CASSLNREGGQYF
D: .; V: TRBV2; J: TRBJ2-7; size: .; DNA: TGTGCCAGCACCCAGGAAACATCCTACGAGCAGTACTTC; CDR3: CASTQETSYEQYF
D: TRBD2; V: TRBV10-3; J: TRBJ2-1; size: .; DNA: TGTGCCATCAATCGTGCTAGCGGCGAGAGGAATGAGCAGTTCTTC; CDR3: CAINRASGERNEQFF
D: .; V: TRBV6-5; J: TRBJ1-3; size: once; DNA: TGTGCCAGCAGGCTAAACTCTGGAAACACCATATATTTT; CDR3: CASRLNSGNTIYF
D: .; V: TRBV14; J: TRBJ1-2; size: .; DNA: TGTGCCAGCAGCCAAGATCCTAGGAGTGGCTACACCTTC; CDR3: CASSQDPRSGYTF
D: .; V: TRBV7-8; J: TRBJ2-2; size: .; DNA: TGTGCCAGCAGCTTAGCGTGGGGGGGCGCATCGCCCGGGGAGCTGTTTTTT; CDR3: CASSLAWGGASPGELFF
D: .; V: TRBV4-1; J: TRBJ2-2; size: .; DNA: TGCGCCAGCAGCCAAGGAGAAACAGGGTCCACCGGGGAGCTGTTTTTT; CDR3: CASSQGETGSTGELFF
D: .; V: TRBV11-2; J: TRBJ2-5; size: once; DNA: TGTGCCAGCAGCTTTTTTGCAGGTATATTCCAAGAGACCCAGTACTTC; CDR3: CASSFFAGIFQETQYF
D: TRBD2; V: TRBV7-2; J: TRBJ2-1; size: .; DNA: TGTGCCAGCAGCCGGACTAGCGGGGGTTCCAATGAGCAGTTCTTC; CDR3: CASSRTSGGSNEQFF
D: .; V: TRBV19; J: TRBJ1-1; size: once; DNA: TGTGCCACCCGACAGTGGAACACTGAAGCTTTCTTT; CDR3: CATRQWNTEAFF
D: TRBD2; V: TRBV5-1; J: TRBJ2-3; size: .; DNA: TGCGCCAGCAGCTTGACTAGCGGGAGGTCCACAGATACGCAGTATTTT; CDR3: CASSLTSGRSTDTQYF
D: TRBD1; V: TRBV11-2; J: TRBJ2-1; size: .; DNA: TGTGCCAGCAGCTTAAGGCCCGGGACAGGGGGCAATGAGCAGTTCTTC; CDR3: CASSLRPGTGGNEQFF
D: .; V: TRBV6-6; J: TRBJ2-2; size: .; DNA: TGTGCCAGCACCGGGGTGGCCCGGCTAGGAACCGGGGAGCTGTTTTTT; CDR3: CASTGVARLGTGELFF
D: TRBD2; V: TRBV9; J: TRBJ2-2; size: once; DNA: TGTGCCAGCAGCGTGACTAGCGGGGACACCGGGGAGCTGTTTTTT; CDR3: CASSVTSGDTGELFF
D: TRBD1; V: TRBV7-2; J: TRBJ2-7; size: .; DNA: TGTGCCAGCAGCTTCAGGACAGGGTCGCACGAGCAGTACTTC; CDR3: CASSFRTGSHEQYF
D: .; V: TRBV7-2; J: TRBJ2-3; size: .; DNA: TGTGCCAGCAGTTCCCTTGGCGGGCGGGCCCGTGGAGATACGCAGTATTTT; CDR3: CASSSLGGRARGDTQYF
D: TRBD1; V: TRBV9; J: TRBJ1-5; size: .; DNA: TGTGCCAGCGGGAGGACAGGGGCCAATCAGCCCCAGCATTTT; CDR3: CASGRTGANQPQHF
D: .; V: TRBV7-6; J: TRBJ1-1; size: once; DNA: TGTGCCAGCAGCTTAGGGCAAACGCCGAACACTGAAGCTTTCTTT; CDR3: CASSLGQTPNTEAFF
D: .; V: TRBV9; J: TRBJ1-2; size: .; DNA: TGTGCCAGCAGCGAGAACAGGTATCCGGCGGCTAACTATGGCTACACCTTC; CDR3: CASSENRYPAANYGYTF
D: .; V: TRBV27; J: TRBJ1-1; size: .; DNA: TGTGCCAGCAGTTGGGGGCGAGGGACTGAAGCTTTCTTT; CDR3: CASSWGRGTEAFF
D: .; V: TRBV6-2/TRBV6-3; J: TRBJ2-1; size: once; DNA: TGTGCCAGCAGTCAGGGTGTTTCCTACAATGAGCAGTTCTTC; CDR3: CASSQGVSYNEQFF
D: TRBD2; V: TRBV6-1; J: TRBJ2-1; size: .; DNA: TGTGCCAGCCGTGACGCTGGCGGGAGAGTACGTGAGCAGTTCTTC; CDR3: CASRDAGGRVREQFF
D: .; V: TRBV9; J: TRBJ1-1; size: .; DNA: TGTGCCAGCAGCCCCGGCGGGGGGAACACTGAAGCTTTCTTT; CDR3: CASSPGGGNTEAFF
D: TRBD1; V: TRBV7-2; J: TRBJ1-1; size: .; DNA: TGTGCCAGCAGCTTAAACAGGGGAACTGAAGCTTTCTTT; CDR3: CASSLNRGTEAFF
D: TRBD1; V: TRBV15; J: TRBJ1-5; size: .; DNA: TGTGCCACCAGCAGAGATGGGACAGTTCAGCCCCAGCATTTT; CDR3: CATSRDGTVQPQHF
D: .; V: TRBV7-6; J: TRBJ2-2; size: few; DNA: TGTGCCAGCAGCTCACTGGCAGGAACTAACACCGGGGAGCTGTTTTTT; CDR3: CASSSLAGTNTGELFF
D: .; V: TRBV15; J: TRBJ2-2; size: .; DNA: TGTGCCACCAGCAGAGATCTGCAGGTTTACACCGGGGAGCTGTTTTTT; CDR3: CATSRDLQVYTGELFF
D: TRBD1; V: TRBV7-2; J: TRBJ1-2; size: .; DNA: TGTGCCAGCAGCTTATCAAGGGGGCACCGAAACTATGGCTACACCTTC; CDR3: CASSLSRGHRNYGYTF
D: TRBD2; V: TRBV10-2; J: TRBJ2-1; size: .; DNA: TGCGCCAGCAGTGAGTCGAGAGGAGGGGCTAGCGGGGTCTACAATGAGCAGTTCTTC; CDR3: CASSESRGGASGVYNEQFF
D: TRBD2; V: TRBV11-3; J: TRBJ2-7; size: .; DNA: TGTGCCAGCAGCCGCACCGGGGGGGGCGAGCAGTACTTC; CDR3: CASSRTGGGEQYF
D: .; V: TRBV7-6; J: TRBJ2-7; size: .; DNA: TGTGCCAGCAGCTTGCGGGGGCAGGCATCCTACGAGCAGTACTTC; CDR3: CASSLRGQASYEQYF
D: .; V: TRBV15; J: TRBJ1-1; size: .; DNA: TGTGCCACCAGCGATCCACGGGTGACTGAAGCTTTCTTT; CDR3: CATSDPRVTEAFF
D: TRBD2; V: TRBV5-1; J: TRBJ2-3; size: .; DNA: TGCGCCAGCAGCTGGGGGGGTGGCACAGATACGCAGTATTTT; CDR3: CASSWGGGTDTQYF
D: .; V: TRBV6-1; J: TRBJ2-3; size: once; DNA: TGTGCCAGCAGTGAAGTAACAGCTAGCACAGATACGCAGTATTTT; CDR3: CASSEVTASTDTQYF
D: TRBD2; V: TRBV5-8; J: TRBJ2-5; size: .; DNA: TGTGCCAGCAGCTTGATGGGGACTAGCAGGCGAGAGACCCAGTACTTC; CDR3: CASSLMGTSRRETQYF
D: TRBD2; V: TRBV12-5; J: TRBJ2-1; size: .; DNA: TGTGCTAGTGGTTTGGTGGGACTAGCGGGAGGGGTTTACAATGAGCAGTTCTTC; CDR3: CASGLVGLAGGVYNEQFF
D: .; V: TRBV11-3; J: TRBJ1-6; size: .; DNA: TGTGCCAGCAGCTTAGGCGAAGCACCCCTCCACTTT; CDR3: CASSLGEAPLHF
D: TRBD1; V: TRBV7-9; J: TRBJ2-1; size: .; DNA: TGTGCCAGCAGCTCCGACAGGGGCAATGAGCAGTTCTTC; CDR3: CASSSDRGNEQFF
D: .; V: TRBV19; J: TRBJ2-5; size: .; DNA: TGTGCCAGTAGTTTCGGACAGCTACAAGAGACCCAGTACTTC; CDR3: CASSFGQLQETQYF
D: .; V: TRBV4-3; J: TRBJ2-7; size: .; DNA: TGCGCCAGCAGCCAAGATCTGGGGCCCTACGAGCAGTACTTC; CDR3: CASSQDLGPYEQYF